This T cell receptor (beta chain) was recovered during a study of glioma-infiltrating T cells. Study-wide results and limits: Non-neoplastic patients had below-expected tissue-blood divergence, while all gliomas exceeded expectation. Only very few CDR3 sequences appeared in both tissue and blood.

The CDR3 covers 16 residues. Germline CDR1 is SGHRS and CDR2 is YFSETQ. V lost 4 bases, J lost 4 bases, and 5 bases stayed unmatched. TCR alpha and beta CDR3 regions were amplified from RNA using iRepertoire nested multiplex PCR. For one-step reverse transcription and amplification, about 90-450 ng of tissue mRNA or PBMC total RNA was used. TCRdb analysed the multiplex PCR reads with MiXCR anew, one entry per CDR3 protein. This sample carries under 150,000 distinct CDR3 sequences, around 23% of them seen once, and the ten largest clones take under 35%. This clonotype was counted ten times or more. As yet, its antigen is unknown.

The sequenced sample consisted of glioma tissue, nonneoplastic brain tissue, or PBMCs (not recorded which). The chain combines TRBV5-1 with TRBJ2-2; 12 bases are shared with TRBD2. This TCR came from a human donor with low-grade glioma or glioblastoma, undergoing nonglioma brain surgery, or in good health (not recorded which). The DNA of the CDR3 is TGCGCCAGCAGCCCCGGACTAGCGGGGACCACCGGGGAGCTGTTTTTT. Amino acid sequence: CASSPGLAGTTGELFF.